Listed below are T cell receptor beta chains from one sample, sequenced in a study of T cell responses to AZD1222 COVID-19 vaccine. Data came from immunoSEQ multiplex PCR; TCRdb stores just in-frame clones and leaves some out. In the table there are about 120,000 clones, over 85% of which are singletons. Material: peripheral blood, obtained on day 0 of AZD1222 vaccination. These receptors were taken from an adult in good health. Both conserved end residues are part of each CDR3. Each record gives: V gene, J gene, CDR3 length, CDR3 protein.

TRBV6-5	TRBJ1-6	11	CASRENSPLHF
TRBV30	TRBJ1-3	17	CAWSAGGGSHSGNTIYF
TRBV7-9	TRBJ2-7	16	CASSPLVSSQGDEQYF
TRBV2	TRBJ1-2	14	CASSEWGKGYGYTF
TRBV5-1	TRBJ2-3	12	CASSFSTDTQYF
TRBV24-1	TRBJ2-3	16	CATSDPGPAGTDTQYF
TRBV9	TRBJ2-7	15	CASSVASASAYEQYF
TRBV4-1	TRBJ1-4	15	CASSLTGGSNEKLFF
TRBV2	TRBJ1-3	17	CASTRQGGPFSGNTIYF
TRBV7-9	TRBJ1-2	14	CASSLDLTGPVYTF
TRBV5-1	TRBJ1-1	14	CASSAVGRNTEAFF
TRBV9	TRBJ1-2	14	CASSVWTGGNGYTF
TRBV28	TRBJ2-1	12	CASSSREDEQFF
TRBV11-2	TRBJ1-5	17	CASSLHTAVGSNQPQHF
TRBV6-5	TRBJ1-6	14	CASSTPTGSSPLHF
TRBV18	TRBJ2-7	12	CASSPSGWEQYF
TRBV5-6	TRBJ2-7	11	CASSSHYEQYF
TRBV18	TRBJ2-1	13	CASSPAGQESQFF
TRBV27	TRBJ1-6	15	CASSPRDRGASPLHF
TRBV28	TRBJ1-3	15	CASSLVIGSGNTIYF
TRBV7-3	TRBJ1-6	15	CASSLETGGNSPLHF
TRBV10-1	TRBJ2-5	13	CASNDRVGETQYF
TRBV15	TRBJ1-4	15	CATSGRGSTNEKLFF
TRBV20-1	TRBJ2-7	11	CSAGPGYEQYF
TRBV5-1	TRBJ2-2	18	CASSYQTLGTGGTGELFF
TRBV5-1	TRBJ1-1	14	CASSLVRGDFEAFF
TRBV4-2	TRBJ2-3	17	CASSQRLAGRTTDTQYF
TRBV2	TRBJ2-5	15	CASRRAGLAEETQYF
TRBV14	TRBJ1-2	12	CASSQAPRGYTF
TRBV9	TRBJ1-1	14	CASSAGTGWTEAFF
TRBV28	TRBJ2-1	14	CASSGLAGRREQFF
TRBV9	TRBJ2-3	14	CASGSYTGTDTQYF
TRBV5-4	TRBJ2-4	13	CASSPRTANIQYF
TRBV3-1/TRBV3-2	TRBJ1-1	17	CASSPPPGGGLDTEAFF
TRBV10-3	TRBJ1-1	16	CAISESGQGYSTEAFF
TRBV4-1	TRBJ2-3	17	CASSQGLGPVSLDTQYF
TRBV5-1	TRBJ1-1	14	CASSTLGANTEAFF
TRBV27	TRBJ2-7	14	CASRTGGFQYEQYF
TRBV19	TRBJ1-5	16	CASSASLGQGHQPQHF
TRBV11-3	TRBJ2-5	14	CASSLGSAQETQYF
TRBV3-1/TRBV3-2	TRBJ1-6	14	CASSQGGRNSPLHF
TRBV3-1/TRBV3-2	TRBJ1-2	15	CASTLSPPGGYGYTF
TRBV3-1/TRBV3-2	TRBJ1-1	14	CASSQDPGNTEAFF
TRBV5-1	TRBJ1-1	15	CASSLGTGVNTEAFF
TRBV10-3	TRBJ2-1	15	CAISGGGGTGYEQFF
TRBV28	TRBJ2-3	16	CASITQGQGVADTQYF
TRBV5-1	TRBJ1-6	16	CASRPPGTGDNSPLHF
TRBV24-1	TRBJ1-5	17	CATSDPTTGYNNQPQHF
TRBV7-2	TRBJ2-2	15	CASSPDSPAVGELFF
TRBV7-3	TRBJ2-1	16	CASSPKGLAGNNEQFF
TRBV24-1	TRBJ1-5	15	CATSDPGGPNQPQHF
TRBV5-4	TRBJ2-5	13	CASQEVYQETQYF
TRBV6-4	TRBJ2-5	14	CASSASGGQETQYF
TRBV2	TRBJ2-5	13	CARKRGLEETQYF
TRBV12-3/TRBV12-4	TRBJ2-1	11	CASSLRHEQFF
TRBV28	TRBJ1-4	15	CASSDRATTNEKLFF
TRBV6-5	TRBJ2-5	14	CASSQVAGGRTQYF
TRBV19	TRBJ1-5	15	CASIDRAYSNQPQHF
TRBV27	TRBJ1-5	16	CASSSAGFLSNQPQHF
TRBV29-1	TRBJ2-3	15	CSAQPRGGPTDTQYF